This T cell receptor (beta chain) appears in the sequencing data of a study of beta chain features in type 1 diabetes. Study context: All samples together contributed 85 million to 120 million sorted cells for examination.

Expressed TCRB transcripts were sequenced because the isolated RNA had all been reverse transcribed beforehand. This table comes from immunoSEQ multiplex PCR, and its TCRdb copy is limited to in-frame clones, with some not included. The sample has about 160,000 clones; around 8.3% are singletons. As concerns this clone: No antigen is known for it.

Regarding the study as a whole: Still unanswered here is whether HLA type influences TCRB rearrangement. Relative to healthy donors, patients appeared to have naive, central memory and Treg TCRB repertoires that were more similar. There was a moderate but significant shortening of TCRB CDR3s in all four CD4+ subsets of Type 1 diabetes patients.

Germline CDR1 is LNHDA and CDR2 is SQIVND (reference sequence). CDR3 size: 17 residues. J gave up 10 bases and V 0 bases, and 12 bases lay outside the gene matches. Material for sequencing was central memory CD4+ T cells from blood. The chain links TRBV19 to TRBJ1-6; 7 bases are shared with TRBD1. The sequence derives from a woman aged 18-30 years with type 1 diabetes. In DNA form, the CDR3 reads TGTGCCAGTAGTATAGATGCCGAGACAGGGCGTCGATCACCCCTCCACTTT. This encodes CASSIDAETGRRSPLHF.